This T cell receptor (beta chain) emerged from a study of shared clonotypes between healthy human individuals. CD8 memory was a combination that joined CD45RO+ cells with CCR7-negative CD45RA+ TemRA cells. The germline V gene encodes CDR1 GTSNPN and CDR2 SVGIG (reference sequence). CDR3 length: 12 residues. With 4 bases removed from V and 0 bases from J, the gap between germline ends came to 6 bases. The repertoire was sequenced with immunoSEQ multiplex PCR; TCRdb's copy has only in-frame clones and lacks some. The sample yields around 320,000 clones, around nine tenths seen once. Sequencing was carried out using memory CD8+ T cells sorted from blood. Subset of the sample: CD45RO+ cells pooled with CCR7-negative TemRA cells. This receptor was taken from a man between 18 and 29 years old in good health. This chain connects TRBV30 to TRBJ1-1; D is unclear. The CDR3 coding sequence is TGTGCCTGGAATATTATGAACACTGAAGCTTTCTTT. It encodes CAWNIMNTEAFF.